The clone carrying this T cell receptor beta chain was found once. Clones were sequenced by immunoSEQ multiplex PCR, and TCRdb holds only the in-frame ones, with some missing. The sample lists approximately 150,000 clones; approximately 94% were seen once. The data were obtained in a study of T cell responses to AZD1222 COVID-19 vaccine. The V gene lost 4 bases and the J gene lost 0 bases, with 7 bases spanning the gap. Looked up from germline, CDR1 is GTSNPN and CDR2 is SVGIG (reference sequence). CDR3 length: 13 residues. Sequenced here: peripheral blood, sampled 28 days after the second AZD1222 dose. This chain joins TRBV30 and TRBJ1-3; D gene uncertain. This receptor was taken from an adult who received the AZD1222 COVID-19 vaccine. Here the CDR3 DNA reads TGTGCCTGGACGGGGAGCTCTGGAAACACCATATATTTT. Its protein product is CAWTGSSGNTIYF.